A single sample gave rise to the 30 T cell receptor beta chains below, sequenced in a study of CD8 T cells in Susac syndrome. RNA, at about 0.45 to 1 ug, was reverse transcribed with random hexamers. One entry per CDR3 protein results from TCRdb running MiXCR on the immunoSEQ multiplex PCR reads. This table has about 80,000 distinct CDR3 sequences, more than 85% appearing once. Sequencing was performed on CD8+ T cells from PBMCs. The receptors were sampled from a human donor with multiple sclerosis.

The rearrangement joins TRBV5-1 to TRBJ2-1, with 10 bases aligning to TRBD2. Germline CDR1 and CDR2: SGHRS and YFSETQ. This CDR3 has 18 amino acids. The V gene end was trimmed by 2 bases and the J gene end by 3 bases; junction bases not matched to a gene: 11. The CDR3 region has the DNA TGCGCCAGCAGCTTAGCCGGGGCTAGCGGGGGCTACTACAATGAGCAGTTCTTC. This sequence encodes CASSLAGASGGYYNEQFF.

The J gene is TRBJ2-7, the V gene TRBV7-9; TRBD2 matches at 12 bases. Germline V gene data show CDR1 as SEHNR and CDR2 as FQNEAQ (reference sequence). This CDR3 region has 14 residues. The J segment lost 6 bases and the V segment lost 5 bases, leaving 5 bases of the junction unmatched. The CDR3 DNA reads as TGTGCCAGCAGCCTGACTAGCGGGAGACCCGAGCAGTACTTC. Its protein is CASSLTSGRPEQYF.

This chain joins TRBV4-1 and TRBJ2-3; D gene unclear. Germline loops: CDR1 MGHRA, CDR2 YSYEKL. The CDR3 is 17 residues long. Trimming took 0 bases from V and 4 from J, leaving 17 bases between them. The CDR3 DNA reads as TGCGCCAGCAGCCAAGAGGGCCGCCTCTCGACCGCAGATACGCAGTATTTT. Protein product: CASSQEGRLSTADTQYF.

The CDR3 loop reads CASSVGARGQPQHF. DNA for the CDR3: TGTGCCAGCAGTGTGGGGGCGCGCGGTCAGCCCCAGCATTTT. The chain links TRBV2 to TRBJ1-5; possibly TRBD1 for D (6 bases). This CDR3 spans 14 amino acids. V gave up 4 bases and J gave up 6 bases, with 13 bases separating them. The germline V gene encodes CDR1 SNHLY and CDR2 FYNNEI.

The chain links TRBV6-2 or TRBV6-3 to TRBJ2-3; TRBD2 agrees at 11 bases. CDR1 MNHEY and CDR2 SVGEGT come from the germline V gene. The V segment lost 4 bases and the J segment 7 bases; nucleotides outside the gene matches: 7. This CDR3 contains 15 residues. This chain's CDR3 is CASSFPRLAGNTQYF. CDR3 bases: TGTGCCAGCAGTTTCCCTCGACTAGCGGGGAATACGCAGTATTTT.

The chain carries TRBV9 and TRBJ2-7; no clear D. V shed 0 bases and J shed 3 bases, with 13 bases lying between them. This CDR3 is 15 amino acids long. CDR1 and CDR2 (germline): SGDLS, YYNGEE. The DNA for the CDR3 is TGTGCCAGCAGCGTAGGATGGGGAAGTAGCTACGAGCAGTACTTC. Residues: CASSVGWGSSYEQYF.

The genes are TRBV5-1 and TRBJ2-2; TRBD1 aligns across 11 bases. This CDR3 region has 16 residues. The germline CDR1 and CDR2 sequences are SGHRS and YFSETQ. Trimming removed 2 bases from V and 4 bases from J; junction bases left unmatched: 4. The CDR3 protein is CASSFTGTGGTGELFF. DNA for the CDR3: TGCGCCAGCAGCTTTACCGGGACAGGGGGCACCGGGGAGCTGTTTTTT.

The rearrangement links TRBV7-9 to TRBJ1-3; the D is unclear. The V end lost 1 base, the J end lost 3 bases, and 7 bases lay between the germline ends. CDR3 length: 14 residues. Germline lookup yields CDR1 SEHNR and CDR2 FQNEAQ (reference sequence). CDR3 coding DNA: TGTGCCAGCAGCTTAGGGACCGGTGGAAACACCATATATTTT. As protein: CASSLGTGGNTIYF. The full variable domain, in which reference TRBV7-9 and TRBJ1-3 provide the parts outside the CDR3, is DTGVSQNPRHKITKRGQNVTFRCDPISEHNRLYWYRQTLGQGPEFLTYFQNEAQLEKSRLLSDRFSAERPKGSFSTLEIQRTEQGDSAMYLCASSLGTGGNTIYFGEGSWLTVV.

The chain links TRBV3-1 to TRBJ2-3; possible D gene TRBD2, 6 bases. The CDR3 extends over 13 amino acids. V shed 5 bases and J shed 5 bases, with 11 bases lying between them. The germline gives CDR1 LGHDT, CDR2 YNNKEL (reference sequence). This CDR3 is CASSWRRGDTQYF. The DNA of the CDR3 is TGTGCCAGCAGCTGGCGGAGGGGAGATACGCAGTATTTT.

The chain couples TRBV28 to TRBJ1-5; D is unclear. The V and J ends lost 3 bases and 11 bases respectively, with 8 bases between them. Germline CDR1 is MDHEN and CDR2 is SYDVKM. The CDR3 is 11 residues long. The CDR3 loop is CASSFPGSQHF. In DNA form, the CDR3 reads TGTGCCAGCAGTTTTCCGGGTTCCCAGCATTTT.

The chain is built from TRBV4-3 and TRBJ2-2, with D tentatively TRBD1 or TRBD2 (5 bases each). Germline CDR1 and CDR2: LGHNA and YSLEER. With 0 bases removed from V and 5 bases from J, the gap between germline ends came to 10 bases. The CDR3 runs to 15 residues. The CDR3 sequence is CASSQESGRTGELFF. CDR3 DNA sequence: TGCGCCAGCAGCCAAGAATCGGGACGGACCGGGGAGCTGTTTTTT.

This clonotype showed up just once. The V and J genes are TRBV6-6 and TRBJ1-5, with D unclear. The CDR3 runs to 15 residues. The V end lost 2 bases, the J end lost 0 bases, and 8 bases lay between the germline ends. Looked up from germline, CDR1 is MNHNY and CDR2 is SVGAGI (reference sequence). CDR3 in amino acids: CASSYGLYSNQPQHF. The CDR3 region has the DNA TGTGCCAGCAGTTACGGTCTCTATAGCAATCAGCCCCAGCATTTT.

The chain joins TRBV19 to TRBJ1-5; weak D call: TRBD1 (6 bases). V lost 6 bases, J lost 5 bases, and 17 bases lay in between. Germline V gives CDR1 LNHDA, CDR2 SQIVND (reference sequence). This CDR3 region has 15 residues. The CDR3 reads CASSPSLGGHQPQHF. For the CDR3, the DNA is TGTGCCAGTAGCCCTTCGTTGGGGGGGCATCAGCCCCAGCATTTT.

The chain couples TRBV27 to TRBJ1-2; D is uncertain. The ends were cut back, 5 bases at V and 5 bases at J, with 18 bases in the middle. The CDR3 length is 15 residues. CDR1 and CDR2 (germline): MNHEY, SMNVEV (reference sequence). The CDR3, as DNA: TGTGCCAGCAGTCCCAAACACGGATCTTTGTATGGCTACACCTTC. Amino acid sequence: CASSPKHGSLYGYTF.

J is TRBJ2-1 and V is TRBV4-1, with TRBD2 matching over 11 bases. V trimming: 4 bases; J trimming: 10 bases; junction bases outside the gene matches: 15. The CDR3 spans 17 residues. Per germline, CDR1 MGHRA and CDR2 YSYEKL. CDR3 sequence reads: CASSLHVPYSGRGEQFF. The CDR3 DNA reads as TGCGCCAGCAGCCTGCACGTCCCCTATAGCGGGAGGGGGGAGCAGTTCTTC.

The chain combines TRBV2 with TRBJ1-1; 7 nucleotides line up with TRBD1. CDR1 is SNHLY and CDR2 is FYNNEI in the germline V gene. Germline trimming cut 10 bases from V and 3 bases from J; bases unmatched to any gene: 2. The CDR3 is 11 residues long. The CDR3 sequence is CATQGDTEAFF. CDR3 in DNA: TGTGCCACCCAGGGGGACACTGAAGCTTTCTTT. The full variable domain, completed using reference TRBV2 and TRBJ1-1, is EPEVTQTPSHQVTQMGQEVILRCVPISNHLYFYWYRQILGQKVEFLVSFYNNEISEKSEIFDDQFSVERPDGSNFTLKIRSTKLEDSAMYFCATQGDTEAFFGQGTRLTVV.

This clonotype was detected only once. The chain has TRBV27 and TRBJ2-7; D gene uncertain. This CDR3 is 14 amino acids long. Germline V CDR1 and CDR2: MNHEY, SMNVEV (reference sequence). Trimming shortened V by 3 bases and J by 2 bases, and 11 bases separated the two germline ends. The CDR3 protein is CASSLEVGTYEQYF. The CDR3, as DNA: TGTGCCAGCAGTTTGGAAGTAGGGACCTACGAGCAGTACTTC.

J is TRBJ2-4 and V is TRBV12-3 or TRBV12-4; D is unclear. The CDR3 has 15 amino acids. V gave up 3 bases and J gave up 0 bases, with 9 bases separating them. The CDR3 DNA reads as TGTGCCAGCAGTTTGGGCGATGTAGCCAAAAACATTCAGTACTTC. Translating gives CASSLGDVAKNIQYF.

V usage is TRBV5-1 and J usage is TRBJ2-1; possibly TRBD2 for D (5 bases). The CDR3 totals 13 residues. V lost 2 bases and J 8 bases, leaving 11 bases between the germline ends. Germline CDR1 is SGHRS and CDR2 is YFSETQ. CDR3 in DNA: TGCGCCAGCAGCTTTTACTTTAGCGATGAGCAGTTCTTC. Translated, it gives CASSFYFSDEQFF.

This chain links TRBV14 with TRBJ1-4; D remains ambiguous. In germline, CDR1 is SGHDN, CDR2 FVKESK. The V and J ends lost 4 bases and 4 bases respectively, with 13 bases between them. CDR3 size: 15 residues. The CDR3 is CASSPFLGINEKLFF. The CDR3 region has the DNA TGTGCCAGCAGCCCTTTTCTTGGGATTAATGAAAAACTGTTTTTT.

The rearrangement joins TRBV28 to TRBJ2-7, with TRBD1 matching over 9 bases. V lost 5 bases and J lost 3; bases outside the gene matches: 8. The CDR3 totals 15 residues. Germline lookup yields CDR1 MDHEN and CDR2 SYDVKM. The CDR3 region is CASSLGQGYVYEQYF. The CDR3 DNA sequence: TGTGCCAGCAGTCTGGGACAGGGTTATGTCTACGAGCAGTACTTC.

Here the CDR3 reads CSANTGFSGNTIYF. The CDR3, as DNA: TGCAGTGCCAACACAGGTTTTTCTGGAAACACCATATATTTT. V usage is TRBV20-1 and J usage is TRBJ1-3; maybe TRBD1 (5 bases). Germline V gene sequence: CDR1 DFQATT, CDR2 SNEGSKA (reference sequence). V was cut by 6 bases and J by 1 base, with 13 bases left in between. The CDR3 covers 14 residues.

This clonotype was observed a handful of times. CDR3 sequence reads: CASSVWTAGDSEQFF. The CDR3 DNA follows: TGTGCCAGCAGCGTTTGGACAGCTGGGGATTCTGAGCAGTTCTTC. V usage is TRBV9 and J usage is TRBJ2-1; perhaps TRBD1 as D (6 bases). CDR1 and CDR2 from the germline V gene are SGDLS and YYNGEE. Deletions cut 2 bases from V and 9 bases from J, with 18 bases between. The length of the CDR3 is 15 residues.

The chain combines TRBV14 with TRBJ2-5; 12 bases match TRBD1. The J segment lost 5 bases and the V segment lost 3 bases, leaving 7 bases of the junction unmatched. The CDR3 is made up of 16 amino acids. From germline, CDR1 is SGHDN and CDR2 FVKESK. CDR3 protein: CASSQWDRGRRETQYF. The CDR3 nucleotides read TGTGCCAGCAGCCAGTGGGACAGGGGGCGCCGGGAGACCCAGTACTTC.

As DNA, the CDR3 is TGCGCCAGCAGCCCCGGGAGGTTCACAGATACGCAGTATTTT. Protein: CASSPGRFTDTQYF. The chain carries TRBV5-1 and TRBJ2-3; 7 bases are shared with TRBD2. V trimming: 4 bases; J trimming: 2 bases; junction bases outside the gene matches: 4. The germline gives CDR1 SGHRS, CDR2 YFSETQ. The CDR3 spans 14 residues.

The V and J genes are TRBV5-1 and TRBJ2-1; a weak D match, TRBD1 (5 bases). Germline V gene sequence: CDR1 SGHRS, CDR2 YFSETQ. The CDR3 runs to 13 residues. Trimming pared 6 bases from V and 10 bases from J, leaving 17 bases between. The CDR3 DNA sequence: TGCGCCAGCACCCTGGAAGGGGTTGGGGAGCAGTTCTTC. It yields the protein CASTLEGVGEQFF.

This chain links TRBV6-2 or TRBV6-3 with TRBJ2-7; the D gene is possibly TRBD1 (5 bases). The germline V gene has CDR1 MNHEY and CDR2 SVGEGT. This CDR3 region has 14 residues. V was pared by 6 bases and J by 5 bases, with 17 bases between. CDR3 in amino acids: CASSPDSFPDEQYF. In DNA, the CDR3 is TGTGCCAGCAGCCCTGACAGTTTTCCTGACGAGCAGTACTTC.

V is TRBV6-5 and J is TRBJ2-1; TRBD1 matches 7 bases. The trim removed 5 bases at V and 0 bases at J, leaving 7 bases unmatched. CDR3 length equals 16 residues. Germline values: CDR1 MNHEY, CDR2 SVGAGI. The CDR3 bases are TGTGCCAGCAGTACTGACAGGGTGAGCTCCTACAATGAGCAGTTCTTC. Encoded protein: CASSTDRVSSYNEQFF.

The V call is TRBV14, the J call TRBJ2-1; TRBD2 matches 7 bases. Germline V gene sequence: CDR1 SGHDN, CDR2 FVKESK. The J segment lost 4 bases and the V segment lost 1 base, leaving 4 bases of the junction unmatched. CDR3 length: 15 residues. The CDR3 is CASSQGASGYNEQFF. CDR3 in DNA: TGTGCCAGCAGCCAAGGGGCTAGCGGATACAATGAGCAGTTCTTC.

This clonotype was recorded once. V gene TRBV12-5 combines with J gene TRBJ2-7; D is perhaps TRBD1 or TRBD2 (8 bases each). V was clipped by 0 bases and J by 5 bases, with 26 bases between them. The CDR3 length is 19 residues. Germline V gene lookup returns CDR1 LGHNT and CDR2 FRNRAP. CDR3 bases: TGTGCTAGTGGTTTGGTATTCCAGGGGGCAAAGCGGGAGAGTCACGAGCAGTACTTC. As protein: CASGLVFQGAKRESHEQYF.